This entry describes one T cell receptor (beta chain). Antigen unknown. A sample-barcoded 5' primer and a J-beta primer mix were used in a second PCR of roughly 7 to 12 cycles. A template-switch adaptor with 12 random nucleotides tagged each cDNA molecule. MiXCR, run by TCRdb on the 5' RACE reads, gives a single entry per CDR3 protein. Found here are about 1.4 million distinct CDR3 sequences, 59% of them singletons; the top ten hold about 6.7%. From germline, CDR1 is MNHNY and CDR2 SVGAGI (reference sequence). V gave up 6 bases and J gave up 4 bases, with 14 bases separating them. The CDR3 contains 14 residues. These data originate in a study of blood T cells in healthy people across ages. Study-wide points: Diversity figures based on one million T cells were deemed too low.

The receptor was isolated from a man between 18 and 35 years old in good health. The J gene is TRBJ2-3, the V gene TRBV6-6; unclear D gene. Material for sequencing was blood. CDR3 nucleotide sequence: TGTGCCAGCAGCAAGGCCCATTATGCAGATACGCAGTATTTT. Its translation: CASSKAHYADTQYF.